This T cell receptor (beta chain) is from a study of shared clonotypes between healthy human individuals (dated by TCRdb to the early 2020s). For the wider study: The cohort comprised two women and three men aged 18 to 49 years. For each donor, CD4 naive and CD4 memory were each run on three plates, CD8 naive on two plates, and CD8 memory on one plate. To estimate repertoire size and how much clonotype sharing occurs between individuals, the study deeply sequenced the blood TCR repertoires of five or six healthy adults. Different laboratories and diverse techniques were used to prepare libraries and sequence TCR repertoires, to increase sequencing depth and limit assay-specific biases. Per donor, leukapheresis produced somewhere between about 0.85 and 8.9 billion PBMCs. Overall results and qualifications from the work: The small number of donors limited the genetic and exposure-history diversity represented. Rarefaction of sorted-subset datasets indicated incomplete sequencing despite the large sequencing depth. Naive subsets generally had larger estimated clonotype richness than memory subsets. Sampling was restricted to blood, and TCR repertoires in tissues likely differ from the TCR repertoires found in blood. Pairwise subsampling led to the expectation that sequencing depth would affect the degree of clonotype sharing among donors. Roughly 5.2% of naive CD4, around 4% of naive CD8, approximately 2% of memory CD4, and 0.4% of memory CD8 clonotypes were shared across several donors. Compared with non-shared clonotypes, the clonotypes found in all four sorted-subset donors had higher generation probabilities.

TCR CDR3 regions were amplified from genomic DNA by multiplex PCR using the deep immunoSEQ assay. Extracted genomic DNA from each cell subset was distributed evenly across all wells of several immunoSEQ 96-well plates, and each plate was treated as a replicate. For sorted subsets, approximately 0.2 ug of genomic DNA, equivalent to around 30,000 T cell genomes, went into each replicate PCR. Purified libraries were measured with a Qubit 3.0 fluorometer, size-checked on a Bioanalyzer 2100, and measured again with the KAPA Library Quantification kit. Each immunoSEQ 96-well plate was sequenced on its own single-read 150-cycle Illumina NextSeq 550 flow cell. On the study's bioinformatics: Because only junctional sequences without quality scores were contained in the immunoSEQ output, filtering matching that applied to full-length reads could not be performed. Sequences were annotated with PyIR, a Python wrapper for IgBLAST v1.9, using IMGT germline references to assign V/J genes and CDR3. Reads were filtered out if the reads had weak V/J assignments (E-value above 1e-6), no CDR3, stop codons, out-of-frame junctions, or ambiguous translated residues. V3J clonotypes were defined by identical inferred V gene, J gene, and CDR3 amino acid sequence. Percentage overlap between repertoires was calculated by dividing the number of shared unique clonotypes by the size of the smaller repertoire. RTK rarefaction, the Chao1 estimator, and Recon v2.1 estimates of unobserved clonotypes were used to assess repertoire richness. For all TCRbeta clonotypes obtained by the gDNA method from a few donors, generation probabilities were computed with OLGA. Drawn from immuneACCESS, this table holds only the in-frame rearrangements with V and J called that TCRdb kept. Clones are partly lost; checked studies trace under half to an unresolved V gene and leave the rest unexplained. V, J and clone size were drawn from that table, and D and trimming were deduced from the DNA. The table for this sample lists some 2 million clones; about 95% of them were counted only once. Around 1.1% of the sample is taken by the ten largest.

CD8 naive samples consisted of CD45RO-negative cells that were positively selected for CCR7, yielding a CD45RA+CCR7+ population without TemRA cells. Donors were healthy HIV-negative adults with no recently reported acute infections or vaccinations. All donors were Caucasian adults living in Nashville, Tennessee, USA. Blood was obtained by leukapheresis, after which PBMCs were separated by Ficoll-Histopaque density gradient centrifugation and cryopreserved in liquid nitrogen vapor phase. Analytical flow cytometry was used to check the purity and quantity of every magnetically sorted T cell population. Each sorted fraction had its genomic DNA isolated and then quantified by UV absorbance on a Nanodrop 2000c. As regards this clone: Its antigen is still unknown. Per-base qualities were not stored, and no clone one base away is much larger.

V gives up 0 bases and J gives up 3 bases, and the segment between their germline ends measures 9 bases. From the germline V gene, CDR1 is SGDLS and CDR2 is YYNGEE. Measured from the cysteine to the phenylalanine, the CDR3 is 14 residues long. Only the CDR3 portion is preserved as DNA: 42 bases, with reading frame beginning at the first base. Material for sequencing was naive CD8+ T cells sorted from blood. The cell subset or site label, read with the paper, signifies: CD45RA+CCR7+. This chain is built from TRBV9 and TRBJ2-5; the D region possibly corresponds to TRBD2 (5 bases align). This TCR was sampled from a man younger than 35 in good health. The CDR3 has the sequence CASSVDFSEETQYF. The nucleotides are TGTGCCAGCAGCGTAGATTTTAGCGAAGAGACCCAGTACTTC.